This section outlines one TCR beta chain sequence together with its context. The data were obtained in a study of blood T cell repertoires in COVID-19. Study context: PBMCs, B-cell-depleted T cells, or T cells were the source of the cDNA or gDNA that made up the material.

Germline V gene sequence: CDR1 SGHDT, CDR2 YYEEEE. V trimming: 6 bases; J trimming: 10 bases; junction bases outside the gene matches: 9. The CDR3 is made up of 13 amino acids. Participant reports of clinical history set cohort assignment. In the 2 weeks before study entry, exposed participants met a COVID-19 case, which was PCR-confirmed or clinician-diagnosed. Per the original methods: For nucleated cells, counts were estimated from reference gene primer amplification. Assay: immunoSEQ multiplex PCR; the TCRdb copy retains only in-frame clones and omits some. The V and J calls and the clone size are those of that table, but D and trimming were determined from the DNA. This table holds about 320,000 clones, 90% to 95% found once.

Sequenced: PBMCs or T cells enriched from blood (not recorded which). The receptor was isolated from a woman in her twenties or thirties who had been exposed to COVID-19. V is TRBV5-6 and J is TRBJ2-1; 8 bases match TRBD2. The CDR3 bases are TGTGCCAGCATCCCACCGGGGGGGGCCGAGCAGTTCTTC. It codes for CASIPPGGAEQFF.